The clone carrying this T cell receptor (beta chain) showed up many times. The target antigen is unknown. This sample is part of a study of Graves' ophthalmopathy and Graves' hyperthyroidism. Whole-study results and caveats: Most expanded clonotypes in thyroid above 0.001 frequency also showed up in blood. Ophthalmopathy progression predictions by the model showed roughly 75% specificity and roughly 71% sensitivity.

Germline CDR1 and CDR2: DFQATT and SNEGSKA (reference sequence). The CDR3 extends over 12 amino acids. V was pared by 2 bases and J by 4 bases, with 9 bases between. Hyperthyroidism was new, under 2 months, in patients aged 18 to 65. Isolation of PBMCs was performed using 9.5 to 10 ml of fresh peripheral blood. RNA served as the template for amplifying TCR beta CDR3 regions. An opening RT-PCR round employed HTBI primers and preceded a second-round multiplex PCR. From the multiplex PCR reads, TCRdb called clonotypes with MiXCR, one entry per CDR3 protein. The sample records fewer than 650,000 distinct CDR3 sequences, approximately 22% being singletons.

The receptor comes from a woman under 30 with stable Graves' hyperthyroidism. Some clones in this sample may be carry-over from other donors' samples. Source material: peripheral blood. V usage is TRBV20-1 and J usage is TRBJ2-7; TRBD1 or TRBD2 may be the D gene (5 bases each). The CDR3 here is CSARRDEYEQYF. For the CDR3, the DNA is TGCAGTGCTAGACGGGACGAGTACGAGCAGTACTTC.